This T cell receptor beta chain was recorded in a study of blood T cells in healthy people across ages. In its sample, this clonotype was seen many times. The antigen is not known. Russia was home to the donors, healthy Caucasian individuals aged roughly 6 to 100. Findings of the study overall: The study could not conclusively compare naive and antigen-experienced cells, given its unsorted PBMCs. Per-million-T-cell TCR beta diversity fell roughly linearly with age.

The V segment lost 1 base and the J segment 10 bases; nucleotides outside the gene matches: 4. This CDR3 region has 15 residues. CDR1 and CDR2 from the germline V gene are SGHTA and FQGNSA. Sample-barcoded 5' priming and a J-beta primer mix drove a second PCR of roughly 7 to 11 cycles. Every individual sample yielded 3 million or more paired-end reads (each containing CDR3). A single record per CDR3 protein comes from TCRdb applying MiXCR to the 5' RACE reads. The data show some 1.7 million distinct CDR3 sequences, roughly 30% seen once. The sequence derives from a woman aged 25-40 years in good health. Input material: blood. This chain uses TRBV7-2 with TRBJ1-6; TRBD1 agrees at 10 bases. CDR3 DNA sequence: TGTGCCAGCAGCTTAGGACAGGGGGCCGGATCACCCCTCCACTTT. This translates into CASSLGQGAGSPLHF.